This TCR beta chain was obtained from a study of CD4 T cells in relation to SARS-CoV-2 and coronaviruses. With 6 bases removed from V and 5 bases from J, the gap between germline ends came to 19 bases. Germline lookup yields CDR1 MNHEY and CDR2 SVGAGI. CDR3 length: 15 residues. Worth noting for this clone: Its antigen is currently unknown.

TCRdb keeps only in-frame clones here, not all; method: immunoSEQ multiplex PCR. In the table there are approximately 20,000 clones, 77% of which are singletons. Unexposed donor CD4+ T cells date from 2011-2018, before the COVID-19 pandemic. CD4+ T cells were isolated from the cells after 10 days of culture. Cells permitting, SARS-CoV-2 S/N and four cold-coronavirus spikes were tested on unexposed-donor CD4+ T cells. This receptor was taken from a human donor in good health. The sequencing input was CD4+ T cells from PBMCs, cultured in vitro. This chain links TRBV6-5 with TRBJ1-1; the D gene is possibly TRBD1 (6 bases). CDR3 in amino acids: CASRTGRHGWTEAFF. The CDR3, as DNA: TGTGCCAGCAGAACAGGGCGCCATGGATGGACTGAAGCTTTCTTT.